One TCR beta chain is described in this entry. Ages ranged from about 18 to 90 years, with residence in about two dozen US areas. The trim removed 4 bases at V and 7 bases at J, leaving 6 bases unmatched. CDR3 length equals 13 residues. Germline CDR1 WNHNN, CDR2 SYGVQD (reference sequence). Original analysis: Amplifying reference gene primers gave estimates of nucleated cell counts. Sequenced by immunoSEQ multiplex PCR; TCRdb stores in-frame clones only, minus some. That table supplies the V and J calls and clone size; D and trimming were determined from the DNA. Among 190,000 or so clones listed, approximately 88% were seen once. This sample was included in a study of blood T cell repertoires in COVID-19. Background on the study: Nucleic acid was either cDNA or gDNA, and it came from T cells, B-cell-depleted T cells, or PBMCs.

The sequenced material came from PBMCs or T cells enriched from blood (not recorded which). The clonotype originates from a man between 18 and 29 years old with acute COVID-19. V gene TRBV10-1 combines with J gene TRBJ1-1; 7 bases are shared with TRBD1. CDR3: CASSGGTAGEAFF. The CDR3 nucleotides are TGCGCCAGCAGTGGGGGGACAGCCGGTGAAGCTTTCTTT.